This TCR beta chain was captured by sequencing in a study of blood T cell repertoires in COVID-19. Study details: Acute-phase and convalescent COVID-19 samples originated in the United States, Italy and Spain. PBMCs, B-cell-depleted T cells, or T cells were the source of the cDNA or gDNA that made up the material.

Germline CDR1 is SGHNT and CDR2 is YYREEE (reference sequence). The CDR3 loop spans 13 amino acids. V was trimmed by 4 bases and J by 6 bases, leaving 14 bases between them. Original handling: Scientists estimated how many nucleated cells there were by amplifying reference gene primers. Profiling relied on immunoSEQ multiplex PCR, and the TCRdb table lists in-frame clones only, not all of them. V and J calls and clone size are as listed in that table; D and trimming were resolved from the DNA. In the table there are 260,000 or so clones, about 80% of which are singletons. The source is a human donor in a cohort sampled during active COVID-19. The rearrangement joins TRBV5-4 to TRBJ2-7, with D tentatively TRBD1 (7 bases). Sequences were obtained from peripheral blood. CDR3 nucleotides: TGTGCCAGCAGCCCCGGACAGGAGGGCGAGCAGTACTTC. Translated: CASSPGQEGEQYF.